This TCR beta chain was obtained from a study of CD8 T cells in Susac syndrome. Both CD4+ and CD8+ T cells were negatively isolated, and TEMRA cells underwent FACS enrichment. With random hexamers, roughly 0.45 to 1 ug RNA was reverse transcribed. Amplification of TCR beta CDR3 used immunoSEQ multiplex PCR across 54 Vbeta and 13 Jbeta. TCRdb re-derived calls from the immunoSEQ multiplex PCR reads in MiXCR, one entry per CDR3 protein. The sample lists roughly 400,000 distinct CDR3 sequences; around 85% were seen once. Germline CDR1 is LNHDA and CDR2 is SQIVND (reference sequence). This CDR3 is 18 amino acids long. V shed 9 bases and J shed 2 bases, with 26 bases lying between them.

This chain joins TRBV19 and TRBJ1-5; a possible D gene is TRBD1 (5 bases). This TCR derives from a human donor with multiple sclerosis. Specimen: CD8+ T cells from PBMCs. The CDR3 loop reads CASREEGREYSGNQPQHF. The CDR3 nucleotides read TGTGCCAGCAGAGAGGAGGGGAGGGAATATAGTGGCAATCAGCCCCAGCATTTT.